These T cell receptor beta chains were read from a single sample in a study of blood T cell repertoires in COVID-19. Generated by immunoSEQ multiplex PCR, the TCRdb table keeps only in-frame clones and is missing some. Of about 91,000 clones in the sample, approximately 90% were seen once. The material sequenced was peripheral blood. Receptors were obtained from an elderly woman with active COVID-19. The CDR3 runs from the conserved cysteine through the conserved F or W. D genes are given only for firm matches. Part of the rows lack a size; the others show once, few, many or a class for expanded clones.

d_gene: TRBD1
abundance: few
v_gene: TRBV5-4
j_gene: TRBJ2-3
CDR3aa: CASSSSGQPSTDTQYF
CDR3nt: TGTGCCAGCAGCTCCTCGGGACAGCCTAGCACAGATACGCAGTATTTT

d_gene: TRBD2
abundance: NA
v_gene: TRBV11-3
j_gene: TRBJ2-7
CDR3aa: CASSLRSGSTYEQYF
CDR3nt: TGTGCCAGCAGCTTACGTAGCGGGAGTACCTACGAGCAGTACTTC

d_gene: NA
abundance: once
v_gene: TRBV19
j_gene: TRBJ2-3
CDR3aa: CASEDRGTDTQYF
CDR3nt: TGTGCCAGTGAGGATAGGGGAACAGATACGCAGTATTTT

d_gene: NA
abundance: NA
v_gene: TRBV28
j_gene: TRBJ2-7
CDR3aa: CASSSGVGYEQYF
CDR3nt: TGTGCCAGCAGTTCCGGGGTAGGGTACGAGCAGTACTTC

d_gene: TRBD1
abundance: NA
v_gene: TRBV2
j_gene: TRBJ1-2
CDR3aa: CASRIPGQGLFGYTF
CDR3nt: TGTGCCAGCAGGATACCGGGACAGGGCCTTTTTGGCTACACCTTC

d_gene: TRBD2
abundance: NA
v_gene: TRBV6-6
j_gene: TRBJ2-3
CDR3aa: CASIGLAGRTDTQYF
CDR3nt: TGTGCCAGCATCGGACTAGCGGGGCGCACAGATACGCAGTATTTT

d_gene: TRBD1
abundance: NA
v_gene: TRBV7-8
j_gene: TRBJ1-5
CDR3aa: CASTRDRDRQPQHF
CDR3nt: TGTGCCAGCACCCGAGACAGGGATAGACAGCCCCAGCATTTT

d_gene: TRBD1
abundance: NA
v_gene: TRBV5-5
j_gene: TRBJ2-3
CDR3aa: CASSWGQSDTQYF
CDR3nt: TGTGCCAGCAGCTGGGGACAGTCAGATACGCAGTATTTT

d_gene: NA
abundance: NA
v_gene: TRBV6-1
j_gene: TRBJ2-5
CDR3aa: CASSDRHKIQETQYF
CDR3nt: TGTGCCAGCAGTGACAGACACAAGATTCAAGAGACCCAGTACTTC

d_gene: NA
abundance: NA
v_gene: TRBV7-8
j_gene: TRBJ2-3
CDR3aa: CASSLGRGFADTQYF
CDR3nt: TGTGCCAGCAGCTTAGGCAGAGGTTTTGCAGATACGCAGTATTTT

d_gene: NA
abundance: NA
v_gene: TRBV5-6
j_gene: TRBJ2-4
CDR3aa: CASSLLGGVAKNIQYF
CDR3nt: TGTGCCAGCAGCTTATTGGGGGGAGTAGCCAAAAACATTCAGTACTTC

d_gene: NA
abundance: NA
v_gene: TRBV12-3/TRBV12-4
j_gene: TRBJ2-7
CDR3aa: CASSPAGGYEQYF
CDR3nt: TGTGCCAGCAGCCCAGCGGGTGGGTACGAGCAGTACTTC

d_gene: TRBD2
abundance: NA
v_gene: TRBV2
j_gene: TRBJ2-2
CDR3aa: CASSEPPGLGSTGELFF
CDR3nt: TGTGCCAGCAGTGAACCTCCGGGACTAGGGAGCACCGGGGAGCTGTTTTTT

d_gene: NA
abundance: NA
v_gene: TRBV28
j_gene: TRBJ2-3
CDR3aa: CASSLGQPADTQYF
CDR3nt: TGTGCCAGCAGTTTGGGGCAGCCTGCAGATACGCAGTATTTT

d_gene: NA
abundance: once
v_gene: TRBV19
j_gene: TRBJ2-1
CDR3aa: CASSIVPQGEQFF
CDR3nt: TGTGCCAGTAGTATAGTGCCACAGGGTGAGCAGTTCTTC

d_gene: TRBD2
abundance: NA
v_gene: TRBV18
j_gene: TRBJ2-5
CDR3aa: CASSLGGTSGQETQYF
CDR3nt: TGTGCCAGCTCGCTCGGGGGGACTAGCGGCCAAGAGACCCAGTACTTC

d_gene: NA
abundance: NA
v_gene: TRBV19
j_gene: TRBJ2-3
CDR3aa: CASSTRQGYTQYF
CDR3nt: TGTGCCAGTAGTACCCGGCAGGGTTATACGCAGTATTTT

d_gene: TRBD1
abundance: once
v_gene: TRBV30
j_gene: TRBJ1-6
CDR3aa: CAWSAGGRSPLHF
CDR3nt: TGTGCCTGGAGTGCAGGGGGCAGGTCACCCCTCCACTTT

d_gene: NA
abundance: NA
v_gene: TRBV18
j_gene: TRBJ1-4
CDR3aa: CASSPRAATNEKLFF
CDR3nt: TGTGCCAGCTCACCCAGGGCCGCAACTAATGAAAAACTGTTTTTT

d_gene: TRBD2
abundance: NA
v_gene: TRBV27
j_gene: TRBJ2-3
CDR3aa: CASSLQAGGHTQYF
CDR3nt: TGTGCCAGCAGTTTACAAGCGGGAGGGCATACGCAGTATTTT

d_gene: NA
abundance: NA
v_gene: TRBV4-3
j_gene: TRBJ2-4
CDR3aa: CASSQLPGAKNIQYF
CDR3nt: TGCGCCAGCAGCCAGCTCCCGGGGGCCAAAAACATTCAGTACTTC

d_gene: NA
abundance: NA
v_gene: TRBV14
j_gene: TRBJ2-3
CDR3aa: CASSQDLGSTDTQYF
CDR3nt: TGTGCCAGCAGCCAAGATCTAGGTAGCACAGATACGCAGTATTTT

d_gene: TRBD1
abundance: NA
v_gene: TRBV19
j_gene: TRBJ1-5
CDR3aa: CAREQEGTGRNQPQHF
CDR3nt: TGTGCAAGGGAACAGGAGGGGACAGGACGCAATCAGCCCCAGCATTTT

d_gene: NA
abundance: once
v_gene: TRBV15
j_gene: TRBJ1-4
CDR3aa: CATSSAMNEKLFF
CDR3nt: TGTGCCACCAGCTCAGCGATGAATGAAAAACTGTTTTTT

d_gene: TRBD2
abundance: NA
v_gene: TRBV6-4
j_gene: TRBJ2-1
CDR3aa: CATLAGGAYNEQFF
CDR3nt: TGTGCCACACTAGCGGGAGGCGCCTACAATGAGCAGTTCTTC

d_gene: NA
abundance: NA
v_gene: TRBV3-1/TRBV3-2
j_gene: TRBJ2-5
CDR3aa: CASSPTTGGETQYF
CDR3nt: TGTGCCAGCAGCCCGACTACTGGAGGAGAGACCCAGTACTTC

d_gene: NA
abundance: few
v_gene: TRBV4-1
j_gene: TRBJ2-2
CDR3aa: CASSARSGAGELFF
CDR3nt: TGCGCCAGCAGCGCAAGGTCGGGGGCCGGGGAGCTGTTTTTT

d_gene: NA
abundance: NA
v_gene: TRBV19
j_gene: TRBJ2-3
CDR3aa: CASSMEGDTQYF
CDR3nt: TGTGCCAGTAGTATGGAGGGAGATACGCAGTATTTT

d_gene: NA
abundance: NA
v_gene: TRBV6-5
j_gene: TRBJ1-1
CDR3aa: CASSYSVTVMNTEAFF
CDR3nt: TGTGCCAGCAGTTACTCGGTGACAGTAATGAACACTGAAGCTTTCTTT

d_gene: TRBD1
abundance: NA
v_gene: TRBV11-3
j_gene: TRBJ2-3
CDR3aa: CASSVTSGTGSTDTQYF
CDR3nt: TGTGCCAGCAGCGTAACCTCCGGGACAGGAAGCACAGATACGCAGTATTTT

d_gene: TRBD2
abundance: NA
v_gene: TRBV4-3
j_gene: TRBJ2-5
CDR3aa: CASSQGSGRGEETQYF
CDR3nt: TGCGCCAGCAGCCAAGGGAGCGGGAGGGGGGAGGAGACCCAGTACTTC

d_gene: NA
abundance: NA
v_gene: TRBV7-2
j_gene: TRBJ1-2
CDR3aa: CASSLAPGNYGYTF
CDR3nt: TGTGCCAGCAGCTTAGCCCCAGGGAACTATGGCTACACCTTC

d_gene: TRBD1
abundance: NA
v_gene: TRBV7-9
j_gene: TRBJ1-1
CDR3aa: CASSLGQANTEAFF
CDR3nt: TGTGCCAGCAGCTTGGGACAGGCGAACACTGAAGCTTTCTTT

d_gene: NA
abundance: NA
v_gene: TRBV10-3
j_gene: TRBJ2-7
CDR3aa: CAIRGGGGRSSYEQYF
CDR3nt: TGTGCCATAAGAGGGGGGGGAGGGCGTTCCTCCTACGAGCAGTACTTC

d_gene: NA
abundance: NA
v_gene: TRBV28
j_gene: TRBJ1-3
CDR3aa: CASSFPKGRSGNTIYF
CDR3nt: TGTGCCAGCAGTTTCCCCAAGGGGAGGTCTGGAAACACCATATATTTT

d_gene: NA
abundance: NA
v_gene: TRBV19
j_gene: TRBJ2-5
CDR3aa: CASAQQTQETQYF
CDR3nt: TGTGCCAGTGCCCAGCAGACTCAAGAGACCCAGTACTTC

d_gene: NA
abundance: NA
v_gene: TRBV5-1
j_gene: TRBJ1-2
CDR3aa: CASSSGGGGYTF
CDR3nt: TGCGCCAGCAGCTCTGGCGGGGGGGGCTACACCTTC

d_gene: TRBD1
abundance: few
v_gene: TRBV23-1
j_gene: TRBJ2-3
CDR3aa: CARDRGVTDTQYF
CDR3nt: TGCGCCAGGGACAGGGGGGTCACAGATACGCAGTATTTT

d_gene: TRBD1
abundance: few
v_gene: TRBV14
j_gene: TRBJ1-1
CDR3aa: CASTPAGGGAIEAFF
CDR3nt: TGTGCCAGCACCCCCGCGGGAGGGGGCGCGATCGAAGCTTTCTTT

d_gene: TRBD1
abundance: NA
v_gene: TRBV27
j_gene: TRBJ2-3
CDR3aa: CASSSQQGPSTDTQYF
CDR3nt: TGTGCCAGCAGTTCACAACAGGGGCCAAGCACAGATACGCAGTATTTT

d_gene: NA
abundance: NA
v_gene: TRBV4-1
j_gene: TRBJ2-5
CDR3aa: CASSQDSSGAWRETQYF
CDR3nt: TGCGCCAGCAGCCAAGATTCGAGCGGAGCCTGGCGGGAGACCCAGTACTTC

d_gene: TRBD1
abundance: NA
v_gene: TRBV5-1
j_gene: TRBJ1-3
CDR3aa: CASGTGSDTIYF
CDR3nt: TGCGCCAGTGGGACAGGGTCGGACACCATATATTTT

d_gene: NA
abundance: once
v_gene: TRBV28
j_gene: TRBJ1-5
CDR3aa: CASSSPTGFSNQPQHF
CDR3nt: TGTGCCAGCAGTTCCCCGACAGGATTCAGCAATCAGCCCCAGCATTTT

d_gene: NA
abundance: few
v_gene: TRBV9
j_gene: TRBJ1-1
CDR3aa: CASSVAARRAEAFF
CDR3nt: TGTGCCAGCAGCGTAGCGGCCAGACGAGCGGAAGCTTTCTTT

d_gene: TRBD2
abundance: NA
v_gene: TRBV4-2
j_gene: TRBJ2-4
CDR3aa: CASSQDASGRAQGVKNIQYF
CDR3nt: TGTGCCAGCAGCCAAGATGCTAGCGGGAGGGCCCAGGGGGTCAAAAACATTCAGTACTTC

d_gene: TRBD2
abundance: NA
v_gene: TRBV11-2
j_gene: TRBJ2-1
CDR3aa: CASSLLTSGSLVF
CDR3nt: TGTGCCAGCAGCTTACTTACTAGCGGGAGTCTGGTCTTC

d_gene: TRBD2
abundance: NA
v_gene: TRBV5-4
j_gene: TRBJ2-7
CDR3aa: CASSEAGVREQYF
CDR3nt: TGTGCCAGCAGTGAAGCGGGAGTGAGGGAGCAGTACTTC